This TCR beta chain was recorded in a study of PD-L1 blockade in urothelial cancer (dated by TCRdb to the late 2010s). Describing the broader study: Therapy was started at some point between 2012 and 2014 for all patients, and atezolizumab 1,200 mg was administered intravenously every 3 weeks. Several patients achieved durable clinical benefit and some 21 did not. Whole exome sequencing and RNA sequencing of pretreatment tumors were performed alongside TCR sequencing in the same patients. Blood samples were analyzed at two time points: 3 weeks after treatment start (second dose) and 6 weeks after treatment start. Pretreatment blood TCR-seq was available for around 29 patients, at least one posttreatment blood collection was obtained for 25 or so patients, and tumor TCR-seq was available for 25 or so patients. TCR sequencing covered pretreatment tumor samples and matched, serially collected peripheral blood taken before and after atezolizumab treatment. Durable clinical benefit was defined as progression-free survival longer than 6 months, and TCR features were also tested against progression-free and overall survival. Blood samples gave a median of about 150,000 T cells and approximately 81,000 unique TCRs, with a median clonality of roughly 0.08. About 90% of the 29 patients were males with bladder-origin urothelial cancer, and about 65% of the roughly 29 reported a prior smoking history. Somatic, immune and clinical correlates of response to PD-L1 blockade with atezolizumab in urothelial cancer were the focus of an exploratory multi-omic analysis. Patients had an ECOG performance status of 0 or 1 and had received between 0 and 3 prior chemotherapy regimens.

Here is what the overall study found, with its caveats: Patients with durable benefit showed greater expansion of tumor-associated TCR clones in peripheral blood 3 weeks after starting treatment (n of about 21, p = 0.022). A pretreatment peripheral blood TCR clonality below the median was linked to improved progression-free and overall survival. Because the sample size was small (n of about 30) and many exploratory analyses were performed, the results are intended to be hypothesis-generating.

Synthetic TCR analog templates were spiked into each PCR to estimate absolute template abundance from read counts. TCRbeta CDR3 regions were amplified from genomic DNA with bias-controlled V and J gene primers using the immunoSEQ assay. Sequencing of rearranged TCRbeta segments was done at approximately 20X coverage. As for the authors' bioinformatics: Clustering was used to correct sequencing errors, and CDR3s were annotated against IMGT to assign V, D and J genes. Only productive TCRbeta rearrangements were used in downstream analyses, excluding out-of-frame or stop-codon sequences. Clonality was computed as one minus Shannon entropy normalized by the log of the number of unique productive sequences. Clones differing between time points or between blood and tumor were identified using Fisher's exact test with Benjamini-Hochberg correction, with an adjusted p below 0.01 applied as the threshold. What TCRdb holds here is the immuneACCESS table cut down to in-frame rearrangements. Part of the clones is not present; checked against another copy, under half of the missing clones reflect an unresolved V gene, and the others are unexplained. From that table come the V and J calls and clone size; the DNA was used to work out D and trimming. The sample table records roughly 47,000 clones; about four fifths of these occur just once. The ten largest account for 10% of the sample.

As for this clone: Its antigen is still unknown. One base away there is no much larger clone; base qualities are not given.

Sample time point, as interpreted from the label and publication: pretreatment peripheral blood. A total of some 30 patients with locally advanced or metastatic urothelial carcinoma, treated at Memorial Sloan Kettering on a trial protocol, made up the cohort. Peripheral blood mononuclear cells were collected from each patient pretreatment and during treatment, giving between 1 and 8 total time points per patient. The Qiagen DNeasy Blood extraction kit was used to purify genomic DNA from total PBMCs and tumor samples. PBMCs were collected pretreatment and during treatment, and were isolated and stored as previously described. The source of this sequence is an older man with urothelial cancer. The specimen comprised PBMCs, sampled around atezolizumab (anti-PD-L1) treatment.

CDR3 loop: CASSLPGQGSYGYTF. The DNA reads as follows: TGTGCCAGCAGTTTACCTGGACAGGGGAGCTATGGCTACACCTTC. The rearrangement joined TRBV28 to TRBJ1-2; TRBD1 agrees with 9 junctional bases. The junction shows trimming of 2 bases on V and 4 bases on J, and the gene matches do not reach 5 bases of it. Via the germline V gene, CDR1 is MDHEN and CDR2 SYDVKM. Taken from cysteine to phenylalanine, the CDR3 has 15 residues. Here the CDR3 DNA is all that survives: 45 bases in frame from base 1.